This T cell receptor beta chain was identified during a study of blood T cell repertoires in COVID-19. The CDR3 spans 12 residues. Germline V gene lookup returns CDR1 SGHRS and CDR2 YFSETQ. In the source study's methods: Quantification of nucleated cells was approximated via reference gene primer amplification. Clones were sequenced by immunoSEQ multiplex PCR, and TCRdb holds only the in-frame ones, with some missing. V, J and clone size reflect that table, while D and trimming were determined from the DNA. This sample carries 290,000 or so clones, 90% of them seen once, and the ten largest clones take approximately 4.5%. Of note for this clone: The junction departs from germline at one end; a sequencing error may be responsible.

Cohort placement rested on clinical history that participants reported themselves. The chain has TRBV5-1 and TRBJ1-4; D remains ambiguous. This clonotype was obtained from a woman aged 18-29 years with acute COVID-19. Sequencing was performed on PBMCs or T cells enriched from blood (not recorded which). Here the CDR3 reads CASSLGGEKLFF. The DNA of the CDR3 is TGCGCCAGCAGTTTGGGCGGTGAAAAACTGTTTTTT.